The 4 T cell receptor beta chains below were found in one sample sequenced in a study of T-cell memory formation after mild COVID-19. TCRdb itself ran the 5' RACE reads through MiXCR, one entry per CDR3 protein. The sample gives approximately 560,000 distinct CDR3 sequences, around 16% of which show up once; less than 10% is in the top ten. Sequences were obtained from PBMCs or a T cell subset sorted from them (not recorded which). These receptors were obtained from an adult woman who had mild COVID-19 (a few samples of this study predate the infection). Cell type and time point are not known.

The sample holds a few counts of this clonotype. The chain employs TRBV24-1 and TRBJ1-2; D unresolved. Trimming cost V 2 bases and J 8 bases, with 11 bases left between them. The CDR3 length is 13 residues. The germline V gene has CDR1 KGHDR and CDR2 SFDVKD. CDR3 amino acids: CATSDSSRTGYTF. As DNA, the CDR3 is TGTGCCACCAGTGATTCTAGCCGAACAGGCTACACCTTC.

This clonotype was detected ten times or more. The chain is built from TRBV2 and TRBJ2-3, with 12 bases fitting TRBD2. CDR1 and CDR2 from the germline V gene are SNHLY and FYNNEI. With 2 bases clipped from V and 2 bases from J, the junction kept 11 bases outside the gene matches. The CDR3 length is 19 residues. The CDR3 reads CASSETSGGYRANTDTQYF. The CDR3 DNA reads TGTGCCAGCAGTGAAACTAGCGGGGGGTATCGTGCTAACACAGATACGCAGTATTTT. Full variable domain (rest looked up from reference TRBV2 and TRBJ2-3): EPEVTQTPSHQVTQMGQEVILRCVPISNHLYFYWYRQILGQKVEFLVSFYNNEISEKSEIFDDQFSVERPDGSNFTLKIRSTKLEDSAMYFCASSETSGGYRANTDTQYFGPGTRLTVL.

The CDR3 bases are TGTGCCAGCAGCATCAACCTGGGATGGAACTACGAGCAGTACTTC. It encodes CASSINLGWNYEQYF. This sequence joins TRBV16 and TRBJ2-7, with D unresolved. Germline V CDR1 and CDR2: KGHSY, FQNENV. This CDR3 has 15 residues. V was trimmed by 5 bases and J by 3 bases, leaving 17 bases between them.

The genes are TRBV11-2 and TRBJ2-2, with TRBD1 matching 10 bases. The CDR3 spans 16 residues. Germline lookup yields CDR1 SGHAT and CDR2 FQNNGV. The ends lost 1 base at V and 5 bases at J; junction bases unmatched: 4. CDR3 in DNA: TGTGCCAGCAGCTTAGGACAGGGGGCGTTGACCGGGGAGCTGTTTTTT. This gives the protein CASSLGQGALTGELFF.